The clone carrying this T cell receptor (beta chain) appeared once. These data originate in a study of blood T cell repertoires in COVID-19. V lost 5 bases, J lost 0 bases, and 9 bases lay in between. CDR1 and CDR2 from the germline V gene are SGHRS and YFSETQ. CDR3 length: 15 residues. Methods used by the authors: Scientists estimated how many nucleated cells there were by amplifying reference gene primers. Data came from immunoSEQ multiplex PCR; TCRdb stores just in-frame clones and leaves some out. V and J calls and clone size come straight from that table; D and trimming were deduced from the DNA. The sample holds some 120,000 clones, about 77% seen once.

This chain uses TRBV5-1 with TRBJ2-6; tentative D call: TRBD1 (5 bases). Sample: peripheral blood. The TCR originated in an elderly man with acute or convalescent COVID-19. The CDR3 nucleotides are TGCGCCAGCAGACAGGAAATCTCTGGGGCCAACGTCCTGACTTTC. This translates into CASRQEISGANVLTF.